This T cell receptor beta chain was captured by sequencing in a study of PD-1 blockade in classical Hodgkin lymphoma. General study results and limits: A significant rise in TCR diversity was seen by C4D1 for CD4+ cells but not for CD8+ cells. Those achieving complete response showed baseline diversity like newly diagnosed patients. Newly diagnosed patients reportedly had lower baseline TCR diversity than healthy donors. Exclusion was the outcome for patients who began nivolumab under 1 year after ASCT.

As to time point: cycle 4 day 1 (C4D1), after 6 weeks of nivolumab. With no exception, relapse followed autologous stem cell transplantation in all patients, and brentuximab vedotin exposure varied. As to this clone: Its antigen is unidentified.

V was cut by 3 bases and J by 5 bases, with 14 bases left in between. The CDR3 covers 14 residues. Germline CDR1 reads MGHRA; CDR2 reads YSYEKL. The method was immunoSEQ multiplex PCR; TCRdb's version includes in-frame clones alone and lacks a portion of them. The sample lists tens of thousands of clones, more than 90% occurring once. The chain recombines TRBV4-1 with TRBJ2-7; D is unresolved. The receptor was isolated from a human donor with classical Hodgkin lymphoma. Sequencing used peripheral blood mononuclear cells (PBMCs), obtained before the fourth cycle of nivolumab. In DNA, the CDR3 is TGCGCCAGCAGCCAGAAGGATCTGACTGACGAGCAGTACTTC. Residues: CASSQKDLTDEQYF.